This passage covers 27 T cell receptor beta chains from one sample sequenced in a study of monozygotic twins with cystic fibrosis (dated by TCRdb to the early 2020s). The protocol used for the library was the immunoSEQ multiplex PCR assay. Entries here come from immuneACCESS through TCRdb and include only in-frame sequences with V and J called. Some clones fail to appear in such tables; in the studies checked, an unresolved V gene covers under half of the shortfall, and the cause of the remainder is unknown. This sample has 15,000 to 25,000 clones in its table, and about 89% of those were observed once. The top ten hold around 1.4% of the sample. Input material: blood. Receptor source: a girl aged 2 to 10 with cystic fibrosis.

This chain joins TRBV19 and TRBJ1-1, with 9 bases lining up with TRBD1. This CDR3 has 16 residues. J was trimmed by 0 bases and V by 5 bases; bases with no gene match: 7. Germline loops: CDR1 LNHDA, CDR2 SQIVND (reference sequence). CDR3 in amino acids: CASSVDRGSVNTEAFF. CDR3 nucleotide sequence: TGTGCCAGTAGTGTGGACAGGGGATCCGTGAACACTGAAGCTTTCTTT.

The DNA of the CDR3 is TGTGCCAGCAGTTCCTCCGGGGGGAGCCGATTGAACACTGAAGCTTTCTTT. Residues: CASSSSGGSRLNTEAFF. The chain is built from TRBV27 and TRBJ1-1; D might be TRBD1 (5 bases). Germline V gene lookup returns CDR1 MNHEY and CDR2 SMNVEV (reference sequence). This CDR3 has 17 residues. Trimming left V 4 bases short and J 0 bases short, with 18 bases between.

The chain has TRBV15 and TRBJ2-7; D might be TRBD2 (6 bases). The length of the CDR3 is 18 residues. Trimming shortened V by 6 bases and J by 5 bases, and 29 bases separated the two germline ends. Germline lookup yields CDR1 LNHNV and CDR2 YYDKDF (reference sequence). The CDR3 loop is CATRQSTGTGLNLHEQYF. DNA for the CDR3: TGTGCCACCAGGCAAAGCACCGGCACGGGACTTAATCTCCACGAGCAGTACTTC. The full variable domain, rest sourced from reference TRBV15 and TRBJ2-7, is DAMVIQNPRYQVTQFGKPVTLSCSQTLNHNVMYWYQQKSSQAPKLLFHYYDKDFNNEADTPDNFQSRRPNTSFCFLDIRSPGLGDTAMYLCATRQSTGTGLNLHEQYFGPGTRLTVT.

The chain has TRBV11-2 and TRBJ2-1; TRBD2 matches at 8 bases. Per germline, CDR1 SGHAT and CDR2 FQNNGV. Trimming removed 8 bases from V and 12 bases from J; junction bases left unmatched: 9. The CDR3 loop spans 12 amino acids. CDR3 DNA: TGTGCCAGCCGAGGAGCGGGGGCCCTGCAGTTCTTC. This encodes CASRGAGALQFF.

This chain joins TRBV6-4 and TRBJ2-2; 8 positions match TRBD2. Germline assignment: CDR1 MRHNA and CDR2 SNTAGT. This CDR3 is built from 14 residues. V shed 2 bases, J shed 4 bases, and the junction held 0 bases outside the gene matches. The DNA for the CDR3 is TGTGCCAGCAGTGACGGGACTAGCACCGGGGAGCTGTTTTTT. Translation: CASSDGTSTGELFF.

The CDR3, as DNA: TGCAGCGTGGCCCGGGACAGGGTAGAGAACGAGCAGTACTTC. Its protein product is CSVARDRVENEQYF. The V gene is TRBV29-1, the J gene TRBJ2-7; 9 bases line up with TRBD1. Trimming removed 6 bases from V and 5 bases from J; junction bases left unmatched: 11. Germline CDR1 SQVTM, CDR2 ANQGSEA. The CDR3 extends over 14 amino acids.

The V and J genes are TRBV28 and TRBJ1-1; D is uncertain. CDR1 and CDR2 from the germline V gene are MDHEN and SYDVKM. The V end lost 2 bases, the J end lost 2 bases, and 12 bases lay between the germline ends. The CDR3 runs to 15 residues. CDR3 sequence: CASSLGLRYNTEAFF. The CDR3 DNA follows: TGTGCCAGCAGTTTAGGCCTAAGATATAACACTGAAGCTTTCTTT.

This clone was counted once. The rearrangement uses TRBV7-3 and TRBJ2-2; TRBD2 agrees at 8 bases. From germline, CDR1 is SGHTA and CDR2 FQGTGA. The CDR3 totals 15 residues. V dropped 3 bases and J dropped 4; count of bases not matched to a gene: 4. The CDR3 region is CASSLASGSTGELFF. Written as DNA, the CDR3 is TGTGCCAGCAGCTTGGCGAGCGGGAGCACCGGGGAGCTGTTTTTT.

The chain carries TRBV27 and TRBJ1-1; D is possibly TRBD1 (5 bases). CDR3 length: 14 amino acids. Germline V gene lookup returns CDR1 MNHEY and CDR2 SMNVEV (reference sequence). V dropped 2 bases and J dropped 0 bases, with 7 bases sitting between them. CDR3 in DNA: TGTGCCAGCAGTTTACAGGGACTGAACACTGAAGCTTTCTTT. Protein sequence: CASSLQGLNTEAFF.

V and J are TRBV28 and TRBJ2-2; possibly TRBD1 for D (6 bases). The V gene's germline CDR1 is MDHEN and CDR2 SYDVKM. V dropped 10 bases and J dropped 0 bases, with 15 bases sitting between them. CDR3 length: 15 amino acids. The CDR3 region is CATCIGTPNTGELFF. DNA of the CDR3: TGTGCCACATGTATCGGGACACCGAACACCGGGGAGCTGTTTTTT.

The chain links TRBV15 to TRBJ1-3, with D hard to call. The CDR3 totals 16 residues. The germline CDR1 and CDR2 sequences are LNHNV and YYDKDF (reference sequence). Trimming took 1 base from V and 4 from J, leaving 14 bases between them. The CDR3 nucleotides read TGTGCCACCAGCAGAGTTCAACTGGGAGGAGGAAACACCATATATTTT. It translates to CATSRVQLGGGNTIYF.

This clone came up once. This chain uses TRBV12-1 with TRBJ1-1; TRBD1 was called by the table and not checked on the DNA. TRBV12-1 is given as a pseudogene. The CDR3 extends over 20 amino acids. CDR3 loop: CASSFATKRDTLSGSTEAFF. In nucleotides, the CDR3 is TGTGCCAGCAGCTTTGCGACGAAAAGGGACACCCTCAGCGGTAGCACTGAAGCTTTCTTT.

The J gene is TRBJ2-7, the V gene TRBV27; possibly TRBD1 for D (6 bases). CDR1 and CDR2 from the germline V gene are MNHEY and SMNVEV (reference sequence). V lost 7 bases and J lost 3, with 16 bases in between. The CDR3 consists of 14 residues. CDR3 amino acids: CASKDDRLGYEQYF. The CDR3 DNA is TGTGCCAGCAAGGATGACAGGTTGGGCTACGAGCAGTACTTC.

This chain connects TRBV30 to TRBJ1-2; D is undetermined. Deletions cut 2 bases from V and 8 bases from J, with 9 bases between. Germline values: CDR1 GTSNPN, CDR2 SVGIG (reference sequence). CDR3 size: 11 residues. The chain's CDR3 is CAWSLGGGYTF. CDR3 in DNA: TGTGCCTGGAGTCTGGGCGGGGGCTACACCTTC. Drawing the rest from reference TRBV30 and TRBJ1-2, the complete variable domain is SQTIHQWPATLVQPVGSPLSLECTVEGTSNPNLYWYRQAAGRGLQLLFYSVGIGQISSEVPQNLSASRPQDRQFILSSKKLLLSDSGFYLCAWSLGGGYTFGSGTRLTVV.

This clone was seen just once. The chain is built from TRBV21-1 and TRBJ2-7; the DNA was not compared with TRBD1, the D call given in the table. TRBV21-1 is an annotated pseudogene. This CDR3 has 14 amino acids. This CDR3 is CASSNRTGRHEQYF. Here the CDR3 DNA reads TGTGCCAGCAGCAACCGGACAGGGAGGCACGAGCAGTACTTC.

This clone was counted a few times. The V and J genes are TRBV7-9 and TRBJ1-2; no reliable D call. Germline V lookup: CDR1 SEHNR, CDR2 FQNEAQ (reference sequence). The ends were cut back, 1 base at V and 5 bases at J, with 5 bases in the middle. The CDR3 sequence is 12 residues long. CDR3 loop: CASSLGGYGYTF. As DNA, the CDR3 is TGTGCCAGCAGCTTAGGCGGGTATGGCTACACCTTC.

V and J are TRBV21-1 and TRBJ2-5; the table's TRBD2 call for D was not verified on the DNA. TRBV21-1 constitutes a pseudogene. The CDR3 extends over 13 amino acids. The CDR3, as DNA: TGTGCCAGGTTTAGCGGGGGGGTGGAGACCCAGTACTTC. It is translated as CARFSGGVETQYF.

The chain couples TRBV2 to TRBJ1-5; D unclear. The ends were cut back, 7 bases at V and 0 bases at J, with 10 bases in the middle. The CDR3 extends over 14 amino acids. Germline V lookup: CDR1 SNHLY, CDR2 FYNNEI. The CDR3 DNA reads TGTGCCAGCACCCCGGGCCTTAGCAATCAGCCCCAGCATTTT. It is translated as CASTPGLSNQPQHF.

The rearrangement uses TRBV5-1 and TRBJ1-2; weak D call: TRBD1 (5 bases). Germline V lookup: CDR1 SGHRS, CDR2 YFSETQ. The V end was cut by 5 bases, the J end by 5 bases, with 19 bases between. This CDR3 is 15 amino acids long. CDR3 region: CASRFSSDTPYGYTF. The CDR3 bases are TGCGCCAGCAGATTTTCCTCGGACACTCCTTATGGCTACACCTTC. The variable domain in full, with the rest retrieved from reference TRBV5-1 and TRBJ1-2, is KAGVTQTPRYLIKTRGQQVTLSCSPISGHRSVSWYQQTPGQGLQFLFEYFSETQRNKGNFPGRFSGRQFSNSRSEMNVSTLELGDSALYLCASRFSSDTPYGYTFGSGTRLTVV.

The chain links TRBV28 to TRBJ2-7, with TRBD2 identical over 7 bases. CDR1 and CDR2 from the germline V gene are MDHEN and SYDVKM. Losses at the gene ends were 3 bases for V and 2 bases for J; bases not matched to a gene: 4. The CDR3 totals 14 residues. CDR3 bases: TGTGCCAGCAGTTTGCGGGAGTTCCCCTACGAGCAGTACTTC. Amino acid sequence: CASSLREFPYEQYF.

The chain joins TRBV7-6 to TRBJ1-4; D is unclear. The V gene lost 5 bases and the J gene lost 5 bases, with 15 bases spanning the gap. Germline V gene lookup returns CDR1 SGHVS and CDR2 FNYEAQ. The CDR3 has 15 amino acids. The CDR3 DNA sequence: TGTGCCAGCAGCCCCATACAGTTAATCAATGAAAAACTGTTTTTT. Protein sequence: CASSPIQLINEKLFF. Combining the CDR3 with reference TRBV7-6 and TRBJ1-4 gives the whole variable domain GAGVSQSPRYKVTKRGQDVALRCDPISGHVSLYWYRQALGQGPEFLTYFNYEAQQDKSGLPNDRFSAERPEGSISTLTIQRTEQRDSAMYRCASSPIQLINEKLFFGSGTQLSVL.

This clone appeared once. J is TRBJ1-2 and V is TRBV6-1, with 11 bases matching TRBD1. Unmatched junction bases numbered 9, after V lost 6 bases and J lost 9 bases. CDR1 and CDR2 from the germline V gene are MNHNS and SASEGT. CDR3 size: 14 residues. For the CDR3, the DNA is TGTGCCAGCAGACCGGGACAGGGGGGCATCAGCTACACCTTC. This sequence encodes CASRPGQGGISYTF.

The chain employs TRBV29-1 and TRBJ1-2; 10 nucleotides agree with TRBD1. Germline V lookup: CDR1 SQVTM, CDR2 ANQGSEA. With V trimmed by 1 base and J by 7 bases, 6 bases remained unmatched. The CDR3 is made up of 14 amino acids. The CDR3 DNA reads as TGCAGCGTTGAAGGACAGGGGGCGCCGGCTGGCTACACCTTC. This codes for CSVEGQGAPAGYTF.

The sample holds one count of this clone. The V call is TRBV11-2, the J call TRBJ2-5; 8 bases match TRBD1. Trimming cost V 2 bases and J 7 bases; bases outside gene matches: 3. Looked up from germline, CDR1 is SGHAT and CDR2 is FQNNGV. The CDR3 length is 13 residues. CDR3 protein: CASSLSTGGTQYF. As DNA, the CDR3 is TGTGCCAGCAGCTTATCCACAGGGGGGACCCAGTACTTC.

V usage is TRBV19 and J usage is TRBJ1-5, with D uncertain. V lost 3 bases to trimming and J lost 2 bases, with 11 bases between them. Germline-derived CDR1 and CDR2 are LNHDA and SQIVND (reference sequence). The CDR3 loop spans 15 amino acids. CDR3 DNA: TGTGCCAGTAGTATCGAGGGAGGAGGCAATCAGCCCCAGCATTTT. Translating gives CASSIEGGGNQPQHF.

The CDR3 DNA is TGTGCCAGCAGCACCGCGACAGGGCGCACCGGGGAGCTGTTTTTT. It encodes CASSTATGRTGELFF. V gene TRBV7-2 combines with J gene TRBJ2-2; the match to TRBD1 covers 7 bases. Trimming took 5 bases from V and 4 from J; bases not matched to a gene: 7. The CDR3 covers 15 residues. Germline CDR1 and CDR2: SGHTA and FQGNSA. Variable domain in full (rest from reference TRBV7-2 and TRBJ2-2): GAGVSQSPSNKVTEKGKDVELRCDPISGHTALYWYRQSLGQGLEFLIYFQGNSAPDKSGLPSDRFSAERTGGSVSTLTIQRTQQEDSAVYLCASSTATGRTGELFFGEGSRLTVL.

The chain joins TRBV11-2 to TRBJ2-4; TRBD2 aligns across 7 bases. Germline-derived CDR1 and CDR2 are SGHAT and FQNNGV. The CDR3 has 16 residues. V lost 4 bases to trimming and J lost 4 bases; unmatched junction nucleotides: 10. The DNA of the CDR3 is TGTGCCAGCAGCTCCGCGGGGTGGGAGGGGAAAAACATTCAGTACTTC. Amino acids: CASSSAGWEGKNIQYF.